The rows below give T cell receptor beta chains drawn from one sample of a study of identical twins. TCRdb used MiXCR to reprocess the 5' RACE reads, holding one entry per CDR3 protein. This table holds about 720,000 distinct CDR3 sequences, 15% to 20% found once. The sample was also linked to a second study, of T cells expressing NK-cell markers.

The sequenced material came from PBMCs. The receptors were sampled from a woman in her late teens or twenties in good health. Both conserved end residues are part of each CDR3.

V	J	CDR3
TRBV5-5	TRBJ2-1	CASSLQVAGYRQFF
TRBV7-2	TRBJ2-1	CASNWGRGEQFF
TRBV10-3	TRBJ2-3	CAISESGTVDTQYF
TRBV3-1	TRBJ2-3	CASSQVVGLATDTQYF
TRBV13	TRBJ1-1	CASSLGARDTEAFF
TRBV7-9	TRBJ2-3	CASSGLGLAVPTDTQYF
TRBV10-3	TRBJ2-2	CATLAGPAGELFF
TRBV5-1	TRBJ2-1	CASSRDTMSGSSYNEQFF
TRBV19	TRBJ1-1	CASRGLGGITEAFF
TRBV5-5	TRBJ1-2	CASSLERDFGDGYTF
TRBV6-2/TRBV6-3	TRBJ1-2	CASSYWEAPYGYTF
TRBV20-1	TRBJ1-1	CSARQSGLVAFF
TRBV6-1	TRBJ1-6	CASSPNRDRGSSPLHF
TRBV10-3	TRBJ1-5	CAVRGYSNQPQHF
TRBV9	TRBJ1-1	CASSVGQFVNTEAFF
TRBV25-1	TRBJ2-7	CASRRGALEQYF
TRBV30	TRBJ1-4	CAWSATGAEEKLFF
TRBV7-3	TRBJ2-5	CASSQRAGTQETQYF
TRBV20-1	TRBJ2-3	CSARRRGTDTQYF
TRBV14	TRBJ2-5	CASSQPGGTQYF
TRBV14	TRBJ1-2	CASSQGRSYGYTF
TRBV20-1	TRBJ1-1	CSAPWDGQNTEAFF
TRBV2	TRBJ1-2	CAGRQETYGYTF
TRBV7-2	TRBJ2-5	CASSSNGGPETQYF
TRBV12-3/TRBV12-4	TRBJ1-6	CASSLAGRISPLHF
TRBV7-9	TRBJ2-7	CASSSLGTSYEQYF
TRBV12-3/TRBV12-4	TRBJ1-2	CASSSSGRGVYGYTF
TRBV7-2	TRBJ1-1	CASNLQMNTEAFF
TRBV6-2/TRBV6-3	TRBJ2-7	CASSYSKGLGADYEQYF
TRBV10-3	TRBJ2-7	CAISESNSYEQYF
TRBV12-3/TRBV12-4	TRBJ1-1	CASSPTRTEAFF
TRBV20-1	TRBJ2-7	CSADKLAKSSYEQYF
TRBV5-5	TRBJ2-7	CASSFSVSTYEQYF
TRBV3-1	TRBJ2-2	CASREYRGTGELFF
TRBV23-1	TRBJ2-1	CASVQGGPEVFF
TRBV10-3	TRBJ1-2	CAITQTGYGYTF
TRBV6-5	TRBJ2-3	CASISRGRTDTQYF
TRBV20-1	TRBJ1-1	CSAARGLDTEAFF
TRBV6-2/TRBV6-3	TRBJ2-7	CASSYGGPDGAYEQYF
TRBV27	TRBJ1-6	CASTKIGRAPLHF
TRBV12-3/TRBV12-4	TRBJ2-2	CASIRRLNTGELFF
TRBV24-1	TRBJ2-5	CATSDSTGGETQYF
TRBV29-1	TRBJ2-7	CSVTIGIGVNEQYF
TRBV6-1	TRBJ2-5	CASRPGTRPETQYF
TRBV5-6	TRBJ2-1	CASSLAQRGGREQFF
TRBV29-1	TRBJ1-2	CSVERTDTRYGYTF
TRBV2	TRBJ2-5	CASPTGLGETQYF
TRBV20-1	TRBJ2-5	CSGLAGTYETQYF
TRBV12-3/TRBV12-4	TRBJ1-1	CASSFRTGRRTEAFF
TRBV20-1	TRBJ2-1	CSALRALIYEQFF
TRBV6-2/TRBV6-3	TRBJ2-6	CASSFRGAGANVLTF